The 5 T cell receptor beta chains reported below all come from one sample, sequenced in a study of immune heterogeneity within non-small cell lung tumors. Template input was genomic DNA from bulk tumor (approximately 640 ng per sample). From each primary tumor, several far-apart biopsies were obtained during surgery. Curative operations were performed on patients who had untreated, newly diagnosed non-small cell lung cancer. For the TCR beta CDR3, multiplex PCR with 32 V and 13 J primers performed the amplification. From the multiplex PCR reads, TCRdb called clonotypes with MiXCR, one entry per CDR3 protein. The sample consists of approximately 11,000 distinct CDR3 sequences, approximately 21% of them appearing once. Sequencing was carried out using lung tumor tissue. The source is a man in his sixties with non-small cell lung cancer.

Many counts were recorded for this clonotype. The rearrangement joins TRBV20-1 to TRBJ2-1; no clear D. Per germline, CDR1 DFQATT and CDR2 SNEGSKA (reference sequence). This CDR3 is built from 14 residues. The V end lost 0 bases, the J end lost 9 bases, and 15 bases lay between the germline ends. The CDR3 sequence: CSARDGREGSEQFF. The CDR3 DNA is TGCAGTGCTAGAGATGGGCGAGAAGGCAGTGAGCAGTTCTTC.

The table lists this clonotype with many counts. V gene TRBV9 combines with J gene TRBJ2-7; D gene ambiguous. This CDR3 has 12 residues. Germline V gene lookup returns CDR1 SGDLS and CDR2 YYNGEE. Trimming pared 0 bases from V and 5 bases from J, leaving 6 bases between. The DNA for the CDR3 is TGTGCCAGCAGCGTAGAAGGCAACGAGCAGTACTTC. Amino acid sequence: CASSVEGNEQYF.

By share, this clonotype ranks as medium-sized (0.01 to 0.1%). The genes are TRBV5-1 and TRBJ2-7, with 7 nucleotides matching TRBD1. From germline, CDR1 is SGHRS and CDR2 YFSETQ. J lost 4 bases, V lost 4 bases, and 5 bases had no gene match. The CDR3 runs to 13 residues. The CDR3 loop reads CASSLQGRYEQYF. CDR3 nucleotide sequence: TGCGCCAGCAGCCTACAGGGGCGGTACGAGCAGTACTTC.

This clonotype was observed at least ten times. This chain uses TRBV11-3 with TRBJ1-6; TRBD1 is a possible D gene (5 bases). CDR3 size: 16 residues. In germline, CDR1 is SGHNT, CDR2 YENEEA. Trimming pared 3 bases from V and 7 bases from J, leaving 16 bases between. The CDR3 loop is CASSLGPSGRNSPLHF. The CDR3 region has the DNA TGTGCCAGCAGCTTGGGACCCAGCGGACGGAATTCACCCCTCCACTTT.

This chain connects TRBV4-2 to TRBJ2-2; 10 bases line up with TRBD2. The CDR3 runs to 17 residues. The V segment lost 1 base and the J segment 7 bases; nucleotides outside the gene matches: 9. CDR1 is LGHNA, CDR2 YNFKEQ, per germline. The CDR3 region has the DNA TGTGCCAGCAGCCAAGCTCCCGGGACTAGCGTAGGCGGGGAGCTGTTTTTT. It yields the protein CASSQAPGTSVGGELFF.